The 19 T cell receptor beta chains below were found in one sample sequenced in a study of T cell repertoires in cytomegalovirus infection. One entry per CDR3 protein results from TCRdb running MiXCR on the reads. This repertoire shows some 180,000 distinct CDR3 sequences, approximately 20% found once; its top ten account for under 3.5%. The sample taken for sequencing was PBMCs. These receptors originate from a human donor in good health (CMV status not recorded). Some clones in this sample may be carry-over from other donors' samples.

This chain connects TRBV19 to TRBJ1-1; D uncertain. CDR3 size: 15 residues. Between the trimmed V and J ends, which lost 7 bases and 7 bases, there was a span of 22 bases. The germline V gene encodes CDR1 LNHDA and CDR2 SQIVND (reference sequence). The CDR3 DNA sequence: TGTGCCAGTATTAGGACCCCTCCGGCCCACCGTGAAGCTTTCTTT. Translating gives CASIRTPPAHREAFF.

The chain carries TRBV3-1 and TRBJ2-2, with D possibly matching TRBD1 (5 bases). Per germline, CDR1 LGHDT and CDR2 YNNKEL (reference sequence). V was trimmed by 0 bases and J by 2 bases, leaving 10 bases between them. The CDR3 sequence is 16 residues long. As DNA, the CDR3 is TGTGCCAGCAGCCAAGATTGGGGCGGAAACACCGGGGAGCTGTTTTTT. Protein: CASSQDWGGNTGELFF.

The sample holds many counts of this clonotype. V usage is TRBV7-2 and J usage is TRBJ1-2; D call uncertain. CDR1 and CDR2 (germline): SGHTA, FQGNSA. This CDR3 spans 14 amino acids. The V and J ends lost 5 bases and 0 bases respectively, with 10 bases between them. The CDR3 coding sequence is TGTGCCAGCAGCCCAAGAACAGCTAACTATGGCTACACCTTC. Translated: CASSPRTANYGYTF. Filled out from reference TRBV7-2 and TRBJ1-2, the complete variable domain reads GAGVSQSPSNKVTEKGKDVELRCDPISGHTALYWYRQSLGQGLEFLIYFQGNSAPDKSGLPSDRFSAERTGGSVSTLTIQRTQQEDSAVYLCASSPRTANYGYTFGSGTRLTVV.

This clonotype showed up just a few times. The CDR3: CASSVGDEQYF. DNA for the CDR3: TGTGCCAGCAGTGTAGGGGACGAGCAGTACTTC. This rearrangement joins TRBV25-1 to TRBJ2-7, with a weak D call TRBD1 (5 bases). Germline lookup yields CDR1 MGHDK and CDR2 SYGVNS. Trimming pared 4 bases from V and 5 bases from J, leaving 6 bases between. This CDR3 contains 11 residues.

This clonotype was seen only a few times. This chain links TRBV6-5 with TRBJ2-7, with TRBD2 identical over 8 bases. Germline V gene sequence: CDR1 MNHEY, CDR2 SVGAGI. The CDR3 is 15 residues long. V trimming: 0 bases; J trimming: 4 bases; junction bases outside the gene matches: 5. The CDR3, as DNA: TGTGCCAGCAGTTACTCGACCAGCGGGAGATACGAGCAGTACTTC. Translated, it gives CASSYSTSGRYEQYF.

The V gene is TRBV6-2 or TRBV6-3, the J gene TRBJ2-6; D might be TRBD1 (6 bases). V lost 7 bases and J 1 base, leaving 17 bases between the germline ends. Germline CDR1 is MNHEY and CDR2 is SVGEGT. This CDR3 has 17 residues. The CDR3 DNA reads TGTGCCAGCACCGGACAGTGGAGTGCATCTGGGGCCAACGTCCTGACTTTC. It translates to CASTGQWSASGANVLTF.

Regarding this clonotype: A read error may explain this, as a much larger clone is one base away. This chain joins TRBV7-3 and TRBJ2-1; D is unresolved. The CDR3 has 15 residues. Germline loops: CDR1 SGHTA, CDR2 FQGTGA. The CDR3 DNA is TGTGCCAGCGGCTTTAATCCCCCGCGTGACAATGAGCAGTTCTTC. Translating gives CASGFNPPRDNEQFF.

This clonotype showed up many times. V is TRBV7-9 and J is TRBJ1-4; a possible D gene is TRBD1 (6 bases). V lost 5 bases, J lost 8 bases, and 15 bases lay in between. The CDR3 consists of 14 residues. Germline values: CDR1 SEHNR, CDR2 FQNEAQ (reference sequence). Written as DNA, the CDR3 is TGTGCCAGCAGCCCAGGGACATACTTCGAAAAACTGTTTTTT. Residues: CASSPGTYFEKLFF.

This clonotype was found a few times. V is TRBV6-8 and J is TRBJ2-1; D may be TRBD2 (6 bases). Trimming took off 11 bases at V and 8 bases at J, with 25 bases between the two ends. Looked up from germline, CDR1 is MNHGY and CDR2 is SAAAGT. The length of the CDR3 is 15 residues. The chain's CDR3 is CAAPGVGEAFDEQFF. DNA of the CDR3: TGTGCCGCCCCGGGAGTGGGAGAGGCTTTCGATGAGCAGTTCTTC.

Only a few counts were recorded for this clonotype. The J gene is TRBJ2-2, the V gene TRBV30, with D perhaps matching TRBD1 (6 bases). Trimming shortened V by 0 bases and J by 0 bases, and 11 bases separated the two germline ends. Germline V gene sequence: CDR1 GTSNPN, CDR2 SVGIG (reference sequence). The CDR3 totals 16 residues. DNA of the CDR3: TGTGCCTGGAGTGTACATAAGGGGGCGAACACCGGGGAGCTGTTTTTT. This translates into CAWSVHKGANTGELFF.

This clonotype was counted only a few times. The chain has TRBV4-2 and TRBJ2-3; D may be TRBD2 (5 bases). CDR3 length: 14 amino acids. Germline V gene data show CDR1 as LGHNA and CDR2 as YNFKEQ. V lost 4 bases, J lost 7 bases, and 15 bases lay in between. The CDR3 coding sequence is TGTGCCAGCAGCCGGATAGAGGGCGAGAATACGCAGTATTTT. This translates into CASSRIEGENTQYF.

Many counts were recorded for this clonotype. This chain uses TRBV7-9 with TRBJ2-2; D possibly corresponds to TRBD2 (6 bases). V was cut by 5 bases and J by 2 bases, with 18 bases left in between. The germline gives CDR1 SEHNR, CDR2 FQNEAQ (reference sequence). The CDR3 runs to 17 residues. The CDR3 here is CASSPSGRRFNTGELFF. The CDR3 region has the DNA TGTGCCAGCAGCCCCTCCGGGAGACGATTTAACACCGGGGAGCTGTTTTTT.

This clonotype was counted only a few times. The J gene is TRBJ2-3, the V gene TRBV2; the D call may be TRBD1 or TRBD2 (5 bases each). V was pared by 7 bases and J by 1 base, with 15 bases between. Germline-derived CDR1 and CDR2 are SNHLY and FYNNEI. The CDR3 sequence is 15 residues long. The CDR3 loop reads CASNDGGVGTDTQYF. DNA of the CDR3: TGTGCCAGCAACGATGGGGGAGTGGGCACAGATACGCAGTATTTT.

This clonotype was observed many times. The J gene is TRBJ2-1, the V gene TRBV7-2; D may match TRBD1 or TRBD2 (5 bases each). The CDR3 length is 13 residues. The V gene's germline CDR1 is SGHTA and CDR2 FQGNSA. The V end lost 6 bases, the J end lost 9 bases, and 15 bases lay between the germline ends. CDR3 sequence reads: CASRDGAGGEQFF. The CDR3 bases are TGTGCCAGCAGAGACGGGGCCGGCGGTGAGCAGTTCTTC. Supplemented by reference TRBV7-2 and TRBJ2-1, the full variable domain reads GAGVSQSPSNKVTEKGKDVELRCDPISGHTALYWYRQSLGQGLEFLIYFQGNSAPDKSGLPSDRFSAERTGGSVSTLTIQRTQQEDSAVYLCASRDGAGGEQFFGPGTRLTVL.

The rearrangement uses TRBV7-3 and TRBJ2-1, with D hard to call. CDR1 SGHTA and CDR2 FQGTGA come from the germline V gene. The CDR3 has 14 residues. With 5 bases removed from V and 9 bases from J, the gap between germline ends came to 17 bases. CDR3 nucleotides: TGTGCCAGCAGCCTCCCTACTGCGTCAGCTGAGCAGTTCTTC. Amino acids: CASSLPTASAEQFF.

In its sample, this clonotype was seen many times. The chain joins TRBV12-3 or TRBV12-4 to TRBJ2-7; D remains unclear. This CDR3 has 13 amino acids. Between the trimmed V and J ends, which lost 6 bases and 0 bases, there was a span of 9 bases. CDR3: CASRGPISYEQYF. CDR3 sequence (DNA): TGTGCCAGCAGAGGACCAATCTCCTACGAGCAGTACTTC.

This clonotype has just a few counts. The chain links TRBV19 to TRBJ1-2; a weak D match, TRBD1 (5 bases). Trimming shortened V by 9 bases and J by 1 base, and 18 bases separated the two germline ends. The CDR3 spans 15 residues. The V gene's germline CDR1 is LNHDA and CDR2 SQIVND (reference sequence). In DNA form, the CDR3 reads TGTGCCAGCACCACCCGGCGGGGGAATAACTATGGCTACACCTTC. Translating gives CASTTRRGNNYGYTF. Drawing the rest from reference TRBV19 and TRBJ1-2, the complete variable domain is DGGITQSPKYLFRKEGQNVTLSCEQNLNHDAMYWYRQDPGQGLRLIYYSQIVNDFQKGDIAEGYSVSREKKESFPLTVTSAQKNPTAFYLCASTTRRGNNYGYTFGSGTRLTVV.

The chain employs TRBV4-2 and TRBJ1-1; weak D call: TRBD1 (5 bases). The germline gives CDR1 LGHNA, CDR2 YNFKEQ. The CDR3 has 16 residues. Trimming shortened V by 2 bases and J by 1 base, and 14 bases separated the two germline ends. In DNA form, the CDR3 reads TGTGCCAGCAGCCAAACCATGACAGAGCCGAACACTGAAGCTTTCTTT. Its translation is CASSQTMTEPNTEAFF.

This clonotype was detected only a few times. The chain links TRBV7-6 to TRBJ1-2; D not certain. The CDR3 is 15 amino acids. V was shortened by 4 bases and J by 4 bases, with 16 bases between the two germline ends. Germline values: CDR1 SGHVS, CDR2 FNYEAQ. The DNA of the CDR3 is TGTGCCAGCAGCTGGTCCGGGTCCTATACCTATGGCTACACCTTC. It codes for CASSWSGSYTYGYTF.